The present TCR beta chain was sequenced within a study of T-cell reconstitution after alpha-beta-depleted transplantation in children. Unique molecular identifiers were incorporated when the TCRbeta library was constructed. A single record per CDR3 protein comes from TCRdb applying MiXCR to the PCR reads. The sample lists about 98,000 distinct CDR3 sequences; 4.5% to 7.5% were seen once. Trimming removed 5 bases at V and 5 bases at J, with 10 bases between. Germline V gene data show CDR1 as SNHLY and CDR2 as FYNNEI. The CDR3 contains 14 residues. The receptor was derived from a female patient between 2 and 15 years old who had a stem cell transplant for Fanconi anemia, so the T cells may come from the graft donor. The specimen comprised PBMCs, mostly from graft donor cells, sampled 60 days after TCRalphabeta/CD19-depleted stem cell transplant. This chain uses TRBV2 with TRBJ2-6, with a possible D match to TRBD1 (6 bases). CDR3 loop: CASSLDRRANVLTF. DNA for the CDR3: TGTGCCAGCAGTCTTGACAGGCGGGCCAACGTCCTGACTTTC.